Each of the 6 T cell receptor beta chains below was sequenced from the same sample in a study of blood T cell repertoires in COVID-19. TCRdb's table, derived via immunoSEQ multiplex PCR, lists solely in-frame clones and lacks some. The table lists tens of thousands of clones, nearly 80% of them singletons. The material sequenced was peripheral blood. These receptors all stem from a human donor in a cohort sampled during active COVID-19.

The chain uses TRBV10-3 and TRBJ2-7; 12 bases fit TRBD1. This CDR3 region has 16 residues. With V trimmed by 0 bases and J by 5 bases, 5 bases remained unmatched. Germline V gene data show CDR1 as ENHRY and CDR2 as SYGVKD. The DNA of the CDR3 is TGTGCCATCAGTGAGTCCGGGACAGGGGGCTTCGACGAGCAGTACGTC. Its translation is CAISESGTGGFDEQYV.

This clone came up once. The chain carries TRBV28 and TRBJ2-5, with TRBD2 identical over 7 bases. This CDR3 is 13 amino acids long. CDR1 MDHEN and CDR2 SYDVKM come from the germline V gene. V was pared by 7 bases and J by 2 bases, with 4 bases of the junction left unmatched. DNA of the CDR3: TGTGCCAGCACCCTGGGGGGGCAAGAGACCCAGTACTTC. Protein: CASTLGGQETQYF.

This clone was seen a handful of times. The V and J genes are TRBV5-4 and TRBJ1-1, with a possible D match to TRBD1 (6 bases). The CDR3 is made up of 14 amino acids. CDR1 and CDR2 (germline): SGHNT, YYREEE (reference sequence). The germline V and J ends were trimmed by 2 bases and 2 bases, with 10 bases remaining between them. In nucleotides, the CDR3 is TGTGCCAGCAGCTTCCGGGACAAAAACACTGAAGCTTTCTTT. Its protein product is CASSFRDKNTEAFF. The variable domain in full, completed from reference TRBV5-4 and TRBJ1-1, reads ETGVTQSPTHLIKTRGQQVTLRCSSQSGHNTVSWYQQALGQGPQFIFQYYREEENGRGNFPPRFSGLQFPNYSSELNVNALELDDSALYLCASSFRDKNTEAFFGQGTRLTVV.

The J gene is TRBJ1-1, the V gene TRBV18, with D unclear. Between the trimmed V and J ends, which lost 4 bases and 3 bases, there was a span of 12 bases. The CDR3 runs to 14 residues. Per germline, CDR1 KGHSH and CDR2 LQKENI. CDR3 bases: TGTGCCAGCTCACTGGTGCGGGAGGACACTGAAGCTTTCTTT. This encodes CASSLVREDTEAFF.

This clone was found once. This chain links TRBV11-3 with TRBJ1-2; 9 bases are shared with TRBD1. V was pared by 4 bases and J by 7 bases, with 10 bases of the junction left unmatched. Germline loops: CDR1 SGHNT, CDR2 YENEEA. The CDR3 sequence is 15 residues long. DNA for the CDR3: TGTGCCAGCAGCTCGCCCCTACAGGGGGCTTCTGGCTACACCTTC. It codes for CASSSPLQGASGYTF.

The chain couples TRBV3-1 (or the pseudogene TRBV3-2) to TRBJ1-4; no firm D call. The CDR3 runs to 14 residues. Trimming removed 0 bases at V and 7 bases at J, with 9 bases between. Germline CDR1 is LGHDT and CDR2 is YNNKEL (reference sequence). The DNA for the CDR3 is TGTGCCAGCAGCCAAGATAGAGGGCCTGAAAAACTGTTTTTT. Translating it yields CASSQDRGPEKLFF.